Listed below are T cell receptor beta chains from one sample, sequenced in a study of T cells in Graves' hyperthyroidism and ophthalmopathy. TCRdb fed the multiplex PCR reads into MiXCR, producing one record per CDR3 protein. The sample gives 75,000 to 100,000 distinct CDR3 sequences, roughly 49% of which show up once; roughly 29% is in the top ten. Material: blood. The receptor source for this set is a woman between 40 and 55 years old with Graves' hyperthyroidism. Both conserved end residues are part of each CDR3. The D gene is left open where the match is weak. Only some rows state a clone size, as once, few, many or a class for expanded clones.

CDR3 DNA	CDR3 protein	J gene	clone size	V gene	D gene
TGTGCCAGCAGCTTAGAGCGGCTCCAGCATTTT	CASSLERLQHF	TRBJ1-5	-	TRBV7-2	-
TGTGCCACCAGCAGAAAAGGACAGGCGACTAATTCACCCCTCCACTTT	CATSRKGQATNSPLHF	TRBJ1-6	-	TRBV15	TRBD1
TGTGCCAGCAGCCCCTCTCCGTGGGAGTCCTACGAGCAGTACTTC	CASSPSPWESYEQYF	TRBJ2-7	-	TRBV9	-
TGTGCCAGCAGCATAGGACAGGGCCGGGACTACACCTTC	CASSIGQGRDYTF	TRBJ1-2	once	TRBV7-2	TRBD1
TGTGCCAGCAGTGAACGACGAGCACCGAACTATGGCTACACCTTC	CASSERRAPNYGYTF	TRBJ1-2	-	TRBV2	-
TGTGCCAGTAGCACGGCGGGGGTCGCTGAAGCTTTCTTT	CASSTAGVAEAFF	TRBJ1-1	-	TRBV19	-
TGTGCCAGCAGCTTAGCGGGTGGAGGGGTCAACTATGGCTACACCTTC	CASSLAGGGVNYGYTF	TRBJ1-2	-	TRBV7-2	-
TGTGCCACCAGCAGAGATCTGGGGGCAACCCAAGAGACCCAGTACTTC	CATSRDLGATQETQYF	TRBJ2-5	once	TRBV15	-
TGTGCCAGCAGCCTTTCGTCCCGGCAGAACTATGGCTACACCTTC	CASSLSSRQNYGYTF	TRBJ1-2	many	TRBV2	-
TGTGCCATCAGTGAGTCGAGGGACAGACCCGGGGCCAACGTCCTGACTTTC	CAISESRDRPGANVLTF	TRBJ2-6	-	TRBV10-3	TRBD1